The 29 T cell receptor beta chains listed next were all sequenced from one sample in a study of breast tumors, draining lymph nodes, adjacent tissues. TCRdb recomputed calls from the multiplex PCR reads with MiXCR, one row per CDR3 protein. The data show roughly 130,000 distinct CDR3 sequences, nearly 20% seen once. Breast cancer patients provided tissue from their axillary draining lymph nodes. The sample comprised axillary lymph node tissue. The receptors were sampled from a female donor with breast cancer. Some clones in this sample may be carry-over from other donors' samples.

This clonotype has a count of ten or more. The V and J genes are TRBV14 and TRBJ2-7; D may be TRBD1 (5 bases). This CDR3 comprises 13 residues. Germline V CDR1 and CDR2: SGHDN, FVKESK. Deletions cut 0 bases from V and 4 bases from J, with 7 bases between. CDR3: CASSQETGYEQYF. The CDR3 coding sequence is TGTGCCAGCAGCCAAGAAACAGGTTACGAGCAGTACTTC.

This clonotype was observed many times. The chain couples TRBV2 to TRBJ2-7; 10 bases match TRBD2. The CDR3 runs 14 residues. V dropped 7 bases and J dropped 3; count of bases not matched to a gene: 6. Per germline, CDR1 SNHLY and CDR2 FYNNEI. CDR3 bases: TGTGCCAGCACCCTAGCGGGAGAATTCTACGAGCAGTACTTC. Its protein is CASTLAGEFYEQYF.

This clonotype came up many times. This chain joins TRBV6-1 and TRBJ1-5; no clear D gene. Germline V gene lookup returns CDR1 MNHNS and CDR2 SASEGT. V lost 8 bases, J lost 2 bases, and 16 bases lay in between. The CDR3 extends over 15 amino acids. In nucleotides, the CDR3 is TGTGCCAGCTGCGAAAGGACGGGTGGCAATCAGCCCCAGCATTTT. Translated, it gives CASCERTGGNQPQHF.

This clonotype appeared many times. V usage is TRBV7-8 and J usage is TRBJ2-7, with 11 bases that match TRBD1. The ends lost 5 bases at V and 4 bases at J; junction bases unmatched: 4. Germline loops: CDR1 SGHVS, CDR2 FQNEAQ. This CDR3 spans 14 amino acids. The CDR3 here is CASSRDRGEYEQYF. The CDR3 DNA reads as TGTGCCAGCAGCAGGGACAGGGGGGAATACGAGCAGTACTTC.

This chain links TRBV5-6 with TRBJ2-2; a weak D match, TRBD2 (6 bases). This CDR3 contains 17 residues. CDR1 and CDR2 from the germline V gene are SGHDT and YYEEEE. The V and J ends lost 3 bases and 3 bases respectively, with 18 bases between them. CDR3 sequence: CASSWISSDGDTGELFF. The DNA of the CDR3 is TGTGCCAGCAGCTGGATCTCTAGCGACGGCGACACCGGGGAGCTGTTTTTT.

This clonotype has a count of ten or more. The chain joins TRBV4-1 to TRBJ2-7, with a possible D match to TRBD1 (6 bases). This CDR3 is 18 amino acids long. In germline, CDR1 is MGHRA, CDR2 YSYEKL. V was cut by 1 base and J by 4 bases, with 23 bases left in between. CDR3 coding DNA: TGCGCCAGCAGCCAAGGGGCCAGGGGTCGGCAGACTCCGTACGAGCAGTACTTC. Its translation is CASSQGARGRQTPYEQYF.

Comment on this clonotype: A much larger clone is a single base away; this may be a read error. This sequence joins TRBV20-1 and TRBJ2-5; 13 bases agree with TRBD2. V dropped 3 bases and J dropped 9; count of bases not matched to a gene: 16. Germline CDR1 and CDR2: DFQATT and SNEGSKA (reference sequence). The CDR3 sequence is 17 residues long. The CDR3 nucleotides are TGCAGTGCTAGGAATACTAGCGGGAGGGCCGGGGATGAGGCCCAGTACTTC. Amino acids: CSARNTSGRAGDEAQYF.

The chain is built from TRBV24-1 and TRBJ2-3; 10 bases map to TRBD2. CDR3 length: 16 residues. V lost 3 bases to trimming and J lost 11 bases; unmatched junction nucleotides: 13. CDR1 is KGHDR and CDR2 is SFDVKD in the germline V gene. Here the CDR3 reads CATSDPASGRGSEQYF. The CDR3 DNA sequence: TGTGCCACCAGTGATCCCGCTAGCGGGAGAGGTAGTGAGCAGTATTTT.

A remark on this clonotype: Mismatch with germline at one junction end may stem from a read error. The DNA for the CDR3 is TGTGCCAGCAAAGGGGTATCAGATGCGCAGTATTTT. It specifies CASKGVSDAQYF. V is TRBV28 and J is TRBJ2-3, with D maybe TRBD1 (5 bases). CDR1 is MDHEN and CDR2 is SYDVKM in the germline V gene. The CDR3 covers 12 residues.

Regarding this clonotype: A read error is possible here, since a much larger clone lies one base away. Since the CDR3 does not end with the conserved phenylalanine or tryptophan, this likely comes from a read error. J is TRBJ1-2 and V is TRBV18; D is perhaps TRBD1 (6 bases). CDR1 is KGHSH and CDR2 is LQKENI in the germline V gene. The CDR3 length is 14 residues. V gave up 1 base and J gave up 0 bases, with 6 bases separating them. The CDR3 sequence: CASSPQGANYGYTS. The CDR3 coding sequence is TGTGCCAGCTCACCACAGGGGGCTAACTATGGCTACACCTCC.

Worth noting for this clonotype: A much more abundant neighbour one base away suggests this may be a read error. The chain carries TRBV3-1 and TRBJ1-4, with D possibly matching TRBD1 (5 bases). The germline CDR1 and CDR2 sequences are LGHDT and YNNKEL (reference sequence). The CDR3 sequence is 14 residues long. This CDR3 reads CASSRGRGNEKLLF. In DNA, the CDR3 is TGTGCCAGCAGCCGGGGACGGGGGAATGAAAAACTGCTTTTT. Combining the CDR3 with reference TRBV3-1 and TRBJ1-4 gives the whole variable domain DTAVSQTPKYLVTQMGNDKSIKCEQNLGHDTMYWYKQDSKKFLKIMFSYNNKELIINETVPNRFSPKSPDKAHLNLHINSLELGDSAVYFCASSRGRGNEKLLFGSGTQLSVL.

This clonotype was detected ten times or more. The chain is built from TRBV6-1 and TRBJ1-5; 10 bases are a match to TRBD1. Trimming cost V 9 bases and J 7 bases; bases outside gene matches: 9. This CDR3 has 14 amino acids. The germline V gene encodes CDR1 MNHNS and CDR2 SASEGT. The CDR3 is CASETGGAGQPQHF. The CDR3 region has the DNA TGTGCCAGTGAGACAGGGGGCGCGGGGCAGCCCCAGCATTTT.

This clonotype was counted many times. The CDR3 sequence is CASSQDSGGYWTQYF. Written as DNA, the CDR3 is TGTGCCAGCAGCCAAGATAGCGGGGGTTACTGGACCCAGTACTTC. The chain uses TRBV4-2 and TRBJ2-5; 9 nucleotides agree with TRBD2. The V and J ends lost 0 bases and 7 bases, in that order; junction bases with no gene match: 6. Germline CDR1 reads LGHNA; CDR2 reads YNFKEQ. This CDR3 has 15 amino acids.

This clonotype was seen a handful of times. The chain carries TRBV6-1 and TRBJ2-2; no firm D call. Trimming shortened V by 7 bases and J by 1 base, and 10 bases separated the two germline ends. The CDR3 covers 14 residues. Germline V lookup: CDR1 MNHNS, CDR2 SASEGT. The CDR3 loop is CASKLWGNTGELFF. CDR3 bases: TGTGCCAGCAAACTTTGGGGGAACACCGGGGAGCTGTTTTTT.

This clonotype was found once. A much larger clone sits a single nucleotide away, making a read error possible. CDR3 sequence (DNA): TGTGCCAGCAGTGAAGCGCTTCGGGAGAGGGCAGAGACCCAGTACTTC. Protein: CASSEALRERAETQYF. This chain uses TRBV2 with TRBJ2-5; D may be TRBD2 (6 bases). The length of the CDR3 is 16 residues. The V gene's germline CDR1 is SNHLY and CDR2 FYNNEI. The V gene lost 0 bases and the J gene lost 4 bases, with 15 bases spanning the gap.

At least ten counts were recorded for this clonotype. V is TRBV11-2 and J is TRBJ2-1, with D possibly being TRBD1 (5 bases). Deletions cut 7 bases from V and 9 bases from J, with 25 bases between. Germline CDR1 is SGHAT and CDR2 is FQNNGV. This CDR3 contains 16 residues. In DNA form, the CDR3 reads TGTGCCAGCATCCTTTCTCATGGGGCAGGCGTAGGTGAGCAGTTCTTC. This translates into CASILSHGAGVGEQFF.

This clonotype was seen ten or more times. The V gene is TRBV20-1, the J gene TRBJ1-2; 7 bases match TRBD1. CDR1 and CDR2 (germline): DFQATT, SNEGSKA (reference sequence). V was clipped by 4 bases and J by 7 bases; unmatched bases: 6. The CDR3 contains 12 residues. The CDR3 sequence: CSAKLGTVGYTF. In nucleotides, the CDR3 is TGCAGTGCTAAACTCGGGACAGTTGGCTACACCTTC.

Ten or more counts support this clonotype. The chain combines TRBV7-2 with TRBJ2-7; D is perhaps TRBD2 (6 bases). The CDR3 is 12 residues long. Looked up from germline, CDR1 is SGHTA and CDR2 is FQGNSA. V lost 5 bases and J lost 5, with 10 bases in between. The CDR3 DNA follows: TGTGCCAGCAGCGTCGGACTAAACGAGCAGTACTTC. Protein sequence: CASSVGLNEQYF.

The table lists this clonotype with a few counts. This chain links TRBV10-2 with TRBJ2-4; TRBD2 matches 13 bases. In germline, CDR1 is WSHSY, CDR2 SAAADI. J lost 9 bases, V lost 8 bases, and 10 bases had no gene match. The CDR3 covers 15 residues. The CDR3 reads CASETSGGAGVIQYF. As DNA, the CDR3 is TGCGCCAGCGAAACTAGCGGGGGGGCTGGGGTCATTCAGTACTTC.

This clonotype has at least ten counts. The chain recombines TRBV7-6 with TRBJ2-5, with a tentative D call TRBD1 (6 bases). Germline V gives CDR1 SGHVS, CDR2 FNYEAQ. The CDR3 spans 14 residues. Trimming shortened V by 3 bases and J by 5 bases, and 13 bases separated the two germline ends. CDR3 amino acids: CASSLRQAGETQYF. As DNA, the CDR3 is TGTGCCAGCAGCTTGAGACAGGCCGGGGAGACCCAGTACTTC.

This clonotype has a count of ten or more. This rearrangement joins TRBV12-3 or TRBV12-4 to TRBJ1-5, with 9 bases fitting TRBD1. The ends lost 5 bases at V and 0 bases at J; junction bases unmatched: 8. CDR3 length: 17 amino acids. Here the CDR3 reads CASSTLGDRDSNQPQHF. The CDR3 bases are TGTGCCAGCAGTACGTTAGGGGACAGGGATAGCAATCAGCCCCAGCATTTT.

There are many counts of this clonotype. The gene calls are TRBV20-1 and TRBJ2-7, with 9 bases identical to TRBD1. The CDR3 spans 15 residues. From germline, CDR1 is DFQATT and CDR2 SNEGSKA (reference sequence). The V gene end was trimmed by 6 bases and the J gene end by 6 bases; junction bases not matched to a gene: 15. The CDR3 DNA reads TGCAGTGCAAACTCCGTCGGGACAGGGTTGAGCGAGCAGTACTTC. Its protein product is CSANSVGTGLSEQYF.

As for this clonotype: A much more abundant neighbour one base away suggests this may be a read error. The V gene is TRBV4-1, the J gene TRBJ2-7, with TRBD2 matching 8 bases. CDR1 is MGHRA, CDR2 YSYEKL, per germline. CDR3 length: 16 amino acids. CDR3 sequence reads: CASGQDFSGTIYEQYF. The CDR3 bases are TGCGCCAGCGGCCAAGATTTTAGCGGGACTATCTACGAGCAGTACTTC.

This clonotype showed up many times. The chain has TRBV20-1 and TRBJ2-4; D is unresolved. V lost 0 bases and J 5 bases, leaving 5 bases between the germline ends. The CDR3 is 12 residues long. CDR1 and CDR2 (germline): DFQATT, SNEGSKA (reference sequence). The CDR3 DNA sequence: TGCAGTGCTAGAGATTTGGAAAACATTCAGTACTTC. It codes for CSARDLENIQYF.

Notes on this clonotype: A read error may explain this, as a much larger clone is one base away. V usage is TRBV9 and J usage is TRBJ2-2; the D gene is possibly TRBD2 (6 bases). Germline-derived CDR1 and CDR2 are SGDLS and YYNGEE. The CDR3 length is 13 residues. The V end lost 4 bases, the J end lost 7 bases, and 11 bases lay between the germline ends. CDR3 in amino acids: CASSTLGSGELFF. CDR3 coding DNA: TGTGCCAGCAGCACACTCGGGAGCGGGGAGCTGTTTTTT.

This clonotype came up many times. This chain connects TRBV29-1 to TRBJ1-4, with a tentative D call TRBD1 (6 bases). Trimming stripped 5 bases from V and 7 bases from J, with 14 bases between. This CDR3 has 13 residues. CDR1 is SQVTM, CDR2 ANQGSEA, per germline. Written as DNA, the CDR3 is TGCAGCGTTATGGAAGGGGGGACTGAAAAACTGTTTTTT. Translation gives CSVMEGGTEKLFF.

This clonotype occurred many times. The chain links TRBV7-3 to TRBJ1-2; a possible D gene is TRBD1 (6 bases). With 0 bases removed from V and 6 bases from J, the gap between germline ends came to 8 bases. CDR3 length equals 13 residues. Looked up from germline, CDR1 is SGHTA and CDR2 is FQGTGA. The CDR3 region has the DNA TGTGCCAGCAGCTTAACAGGGGGGGATGGCTACACCTTC. It translates to CASSLTGGDGYTF.

This clonotype was recorded at least ten times. The V gene is TRBV29-1, the J gene TRBJ2-1; unclear D gene. Trimming took off 6 bases at V and 9 bases at J, with 15 bases between the two ends. CDR1 SQVTM and CDR2 ANQGSEA come from the germline V gene. The CDR3 sequence is 12 residues long. The CDR3 is CSVPREGGEQFF. The DNA of the CDR3 is TGCAGCGTACCTCGCGAAGGCGGTGAGCAGTTCTTC.

This clonotype was detected a few times. This clone may be a read error of a much larger clone one base away. The CDR3 loop is CASSSGVEAQYF. The CDR3 DNA sequence: TGTGCCAGCAGCTCAGGTGTAGAGGCCCAGTACTTC. The V and J genes are TRBV7-9 and TRBJ2-5, with unresolved D. CDR3 size: 12 residues. Germline CDR1 SEHNR, CDR2 FQNEAQ (reference sequence).